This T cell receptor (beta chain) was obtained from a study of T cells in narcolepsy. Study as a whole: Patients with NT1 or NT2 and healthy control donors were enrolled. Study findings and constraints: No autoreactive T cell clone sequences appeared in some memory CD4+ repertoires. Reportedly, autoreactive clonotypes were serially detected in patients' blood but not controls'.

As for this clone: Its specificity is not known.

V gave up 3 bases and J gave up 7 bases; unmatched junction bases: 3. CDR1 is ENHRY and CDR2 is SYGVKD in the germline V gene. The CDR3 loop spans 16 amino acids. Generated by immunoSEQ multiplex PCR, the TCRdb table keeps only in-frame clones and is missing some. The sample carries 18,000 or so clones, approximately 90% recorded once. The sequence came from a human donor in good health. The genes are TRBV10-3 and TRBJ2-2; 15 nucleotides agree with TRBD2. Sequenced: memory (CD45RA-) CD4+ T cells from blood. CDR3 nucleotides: TGTGCCATCAGTGAAGGGACTAGCGGGGGGATCGGGGAGCTGTTTTTT. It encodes CAISEGTSGGIGELFF.